The clone carrying this T cell receptor (beta chain) was seen more than once but under ten times. No antigen is known for it. Diagnosis of hyperthyroidism was new in patients aged 18 to 65, and its duration was under 2 months. Exclusions: uncontrolled infection, other autoimmune disease, pregnancy, lactation. The source material, RNA transcripts, was used to amplify TCR beta CDR3 regions. HTBI primers drove first-round RT-PCR of the TCR CDR3. TCRdb itself ran the multiplex PCR reads through MiXCR, one entry per CDR3 protein. The table lists a few hundred thousand distinct CDR3 sequences, 20% to 30% of them singletons. This CDR3 has 14 amino acids. The V end lost 4 bases, the J end lost 7 bases, and 15 bases lay between the germline ends. The V gene's germline CDR1 is SGDLS and CDR2 YYNGEE. This record belongs to a study of T cells in Graves' hyperthyroidism and ophthalmopathy. Study outcomes and limitations: Ophthalmopathy and stable hyperthyroidism were told apart by a 13 V-J model. The majority of expanded thyroid clonotypes above 0.001 also appeared in blood.

The V gene is TRBV9, the J gene TRBJ2-1; a possible D gene is TRBD1 (6 bases). The receptor comes from a man aged 50 or older with Graves' hyperthyroidism. The sequenced material came from blood. The CDR3 region is CASSSTEGDNEQFF. CDR3 DNA: TGTGCCAGCAGCTCAACTGAGGGGGATAATGAGCAGTTCTTC.